Shown below are 23 T cell receptor beta chains from a single sample sequenced in a study of preoperative IRX-2 immunotherapy in early breast cancer. The treatment is: preoperative locoregional IRX-2 cytokine immunotherapy. Only in-frame clones appear in the TCRdb table, and some are missing; sequencing was by immunoSEQ multiplex PCR. The repertoire has around 95,000 clones, roughly 85% of them found once; the top ten carry about 2%. The sample here was tumor tissue, taken after IRX-2 immunotherapy. Source of these receptors: a human donor with breast cancer.

On this clone: The junction does not match germline at one end; this may be a read error. This chain's CDR3 is CASSDSAGPNTIKQFF. Here the CDR3 DNA reads TGTGCCAGCAGTGACTCGGCAGGGCCGAATACAATAAAGCAGTTCTTC. The chain links TRBV6-8 to TRBJ2-1, with D tentatively TRBD1 (5 bases). The CDR3 is 16 amino acids. The germline gives CDR1 MNHGY, CDR2 SAAAGT.

A remark on this clone: At one boundary the junction diverges from the germline segment, which might be a read error. This sequence joins TRBV28 and TRBJ2-7, with D perhaps TRBD2 (5 bases). The V gene's germline CDR1 is MDHEN and CDR2 SYDVKM. The CDR3 is made up of 15 amino acids. Here the CDR3 reads CVSSFGPGNSYEQYF. The CDR3 DNA reads as TGTGTCAGCAGTTTCGGTCCGGGGAACTCCTACGAGCAGTACTTC.

The chain couples TRBV5-1 to TRBJ1-4, with TRBD1 matching 7 bases. Looked up from germline, CDR1 is SGHRS and CDR2 is YFSETQ. Trimming removed 4 bases from V and 7 bases from J; junction bases left unmatched: 10. The CDR3 length is 15 residues. CDR3: CASSVQQGKGEKLFF. The CDR3 nucleotides read TGCGCCAGCAGCGTTCAACAGGGGAAGGGTGAAAAACTGTTTTTT.

V usage is TRBV7-6 and J usage is TRBJ1-4; 7 bases line up with TRBD1. The CDR3 consists of 14 residues. V gave up 5 bases and J gave up 8 bases; unmatched junction bases: 8. Germline values: CDR1 SGHVS, CDR2 FNYEAQ. CDR3 nucleotide sequence: TGTGCCAGCAGCGCCGACAGGGTCCACGAAAAACTGTTTTTT. This sequence encodes CASSADRVHEKLFF.

The chain uses TRBV19 and TRBJ1-6; D call uncertain. V was cut by 6 bases and J by 8 bases, with 14 bases left in between. The CDR3 is 14 residues long. In germline, CDR1 is LNHDA, CDR2 SQIVND (reference sequence). CDR3 loop: CASRIRTEDSPLHF. The CDR3 nucleotides read TGTGCCAGTAGGATTCGGACCGAGGATTCACCCCTCCACTTT.

This sequence joins TRBV19 and TRBJ1-2; 8 bases are shared with TRBD1. CDR1 and CDR2 (germline): LNHDA, SQIVND (reference sequence). The V segment lost 5 bases and the J segment 3 bases; nucleotides outside the gene matches: 5. CDR3 length: 14 amino acids. CDR3 sequence: CASSLPTGDYGYTF. CDR3 DNA: TGTGCCAGTAGTTTACCGACAGGGGACTATGGCTACACCTTC.

The chain is built from TRBV5-1 and TRBJ2-2; weak D call: TRBD1 (5 bases). Germline V gives CDR1 SGHRS, CDR2 YFSETQ. The CDR3 sequence is 17 residues long. Trimming took 1 base from V and 7 from J, leaving 20 bases between them. DNA of the CDR3: TGCGCCAGCAGCTTGATGGTTAGGCAGGGTAAAGACGGGGAGCTGTTTTTT. This codes for CASSLMVRQGKDGELFF.

This clone was observed once. The rearrangement joins TRBV5-1 to TRBJ2-5, with 8 positions matching TRBD1. CDR1 SGHRS and CDR2 YFSETQ come from the germline V gene. Trimming took 2 bases from V and 2 from J; bases not matched to a gene: 8. The CDR3 covers 16 residues. The CDR3 here is CASSFQGAHGQETQYF. The CDR3 DNA is TGCGCCAGCAGCTTTCAGGGGGCGCATGGGCAAGAGACCCAGTACTTC.

The CDR3 reads CASSLDRTDTQYF. Here the CDR3 DNA reads TGTGCCAGCAGCTTAGATCGGACAGATACGCAGTATTTT. The chain links TRBV7-1 to TRBJ2-3; D is ambiguous. TRBV7-1 is filed as an ORF, its function uncertain. The CDR3 sequence is 13 residues long. Trimming shortened V by 4 bases and J by 3 bases, and 8 bases separated the two germline ends.

The rearrangement joins TRBV29-1 to TRBJ2-7, with 8 bases aligning to TRBD1. Germline V CDR1 and CDR2: SQVTM, ANQGSEA. The junction had 6 bases not matched to a gene; V was cut back by 5 bases and J by 3 bases. The CDR3 is 13 amino acids. The CDR3 sequence is CSVLGTGLYEQYF. The DNA for the CDR3 is TGCAGCGTTCTAGGGACAGGACTCTACGAGCAGTACTTC.

The gene calls are TRBV18 and TRBJ1-1; D unclear. Germline V gene data show CDR1 as KGHSH and CDR2 as LQKENI. The CDR3 has 13 residues. Deletions cut 3 bases from V and 8 bases from J, with 13 bases between. Here the CDR3 DNA reads TGTGCCAGCTCACCTGGACGGGCGGACGAAGCTTTCTTT. Its protein is CASSPGRADEAFF. The variable domain in full, completed from reference TRBV18 and TRBJ1-1, reads NAGVMQNPRHLVRRRGQEARLRCSPMKGHSHVYWYRQLPEEGLKFMVYLQKENIIDESGMPKERFSAEFPKEGPSILRIQQVVRGDSAAYFCASSPGRADEAFFGQGTRLTVV.

The rearrangement uses TRBV7-1 and TRBJ1-1; D call uncertain. TRBV7-1 is recorded as an ORF, its role being uncertain. The CDR3 sequence is 14 residues long. The V gene lost 5 bases and the J gene lost 4 bases, with 14 bases spanning the gap. The CDR3 reads CASSVGVIPTEAFF. In DNA form, the CDR3 reads TGTGCCAGCAGCGTGGGTGTCATTCCCACTGAAGCTTTCTTT.

This chain links TRBV7-6 with TRBJ1-4, with 9 positions matching TRBD1. J was trimmed by 8 bases and V by 5 bases; bases with no gene match: 12. Germline assignment: CDR1 SGHVS and CDR2 FNYEAQ. CDR3 size: 16 residues. The CDR3 region has the DNA TGTGCCAGCAGCAAAGACGCCGGGACAGGGCTCGAAAAACTGTTTTTT. This codes for CASSKDAGTGLEKLFF.

This chain uses TRBV15 with TRBJ2-5; TRBD1 agrees at 10 bases. With V trimmed by 0 bases and J by 5 bases, 12 bases remained unmatched. CDR1 and CDR2 (germline): LNHNV, YYDKDF (reference sequence). The CDR3 runs 18 residues. CDR3 loop: CATSRDVSTGGLGETQYF. The CDR3 region has the DNA TGTGCCACCAGCAGAGATGTCTCGACAGGGGGCTTAGGTGAGACCCAGTACTTC. The variable domain in full, with the rest retrieved from reference TRBV15 and TRBJ2-5, is DAMVIQNPRYQVTQFGKPVTLSCSQTLNHNVMYWYQQKSSQAPKLLFHYYDKDFNNEADTPDNFQSRRPNTSFCFLDIRSPGLGDTAMYLCATSRDVSTGGLGETQYFGPGTRLLVL.

The chain recombines TRBV2 with TRBJ1-2; the D gene is possibly TRBD1 (6 bases). V lost 1 base and J lost 3, with 12 bases in between. The CDR3 spans 15 residues. Looked up from germline, CDR1 is SNHLY and CDR2 is FYNNEI. CDR3 residues: CASSEEAGDDYGYTF. CDR3 bases: TGTGCCAGCAGTGAAGAGGCAGGGGATGACTATGGCTACACCTTC.

The chain has TRBV12-5 and TRBJ1-4, with D perhaps matching TRBD1 (5 bases). The CDR3 spans 12 residues. The germline V gene has CDR1 LGHNT and CDR2 FRNRAP. CDR3 loop: CASMGVQEKLFF. The CDR3 DNA sequence: TGTGCCAGTATGGGGGTTCAGGAAAAACTGTTTTTT.

The chain recombines TRBV11-3 with TRBJ1-1, with D uncertain. CDR1 is SGHNT and CDR2 is YENEEA in the germline V gene. The CDR3 extends over 16 amino acids. V was clipped by 5 bases and J by 4 bases, with 20 bases between them. CDR3 region: CASSPQPTYGGTEAFF. DNA for the CDR3: TGTGCCAGCAGCCCCCAACCAACGTATGGTGGCACTGAAGCTTTCTTT.

The rearrangement uses TRBV6-4 and TRBJ2-2; D call uncertain. CDR1 is MRHNA and CDR2 is SNTAGT in the germline V gene. The CDR3 covers 11 residues. V was cut by 8 bases and J by 7 bases, with 8 bases left in between. This chain's CDR3 is CASRAVGELFF. The CDR3 region has the DNA TGTGCCAGCCGAGCCGTCGGGGAGCTGTTTTTT.

The V gene is TRBV10-2, the J gene TRBJ1-1; D call uncertain. CDR1 and CDR2 (germline): WSHSY, SAAADI. V was pared by 3 bases and J by 6 bases, with 11 bases between. The CDR3 sequence is 13 residues long. The chain's CDR3 is CASSEVWEPEAFF. The DNA of the CDR3 is TGCGCCAGCAGTGAAGTCTGGGAGCCTGAAGCTTTCTTT.

The chain recombines TRBV15 with TRBJ1-1; D is uncertain. The CDR3 is 15 amino acids. The germline V gene has CDR1 LNHNV and CDR2 YYDKDF (reference sequence). Trimming stripped 1 base from V and 3 bases from J, with 12 bases between. The CDR3 DNA reads as TGTGCCACCAGCAGAGGCTCCCACCGGGACACTGAAGCTTTCTTT. Its translation is CATSRGSHRDTEAFF.

The chain employs TRBV6-8 and TRBJ2-3; 10 bases match TRBD2. Germline trimming cut 10 bases from V and 0 bases from J; bases unmatched to any gene: 10. This CDR3 has 16 residues. Germline CDR1 and CDR2: MNHGY and SAAAGT. The DNA of the CDR3 is TGTGCCATCAGGAGCGGGGGGGCCTCTAGCACAGATACGCAGTATTTT. Protein: CAIRSGGASSTDTQYF.

This rearrangement joins TRBV12-5 to TRBJ1-4; 7 nucleotides agree with TRBD1. This CDR3 spans 14 amino acids. From germline, CDR1 is LGHNT and CDR2 FRNRAP. CDR3 in DNA: TGTGCCAGTACCCAGGGGGAGACTAATGAAAAACTGTTTTTT. Protein sequence: CASTQGETNEKLFF.

The V gene is TRBV11-1, the J gene TRBJ2-2, with TRBD1 as a possible D gene (6 bases). Trimming cost V 7 bases and J 4 bases, with 13 bases left between them. CDR3 length equals 14 residues. Germline V gene sequence: CDR1 SGHAT, CDR2 FQDESV (reference sequence). The CDR3 sequence: CASTKQGGTGELFF. Here the CDR3 DNA reads TGTGCCAGCACGAAACAGGGTGGCACCGGGGAGCTGTTTTTT.